This T cell receptor (beta chain) was recovered during a study of human T cells and chemical hapten exposure. Described time point: pre-sensitization, week 0. The treatment: therapeutic diphenylcyclopropenone sensitization with weekly scalp DPC. Germline trimming cut 2 bases from V and 7 bases from J; bases unmatched to any gene: 11. This CDR3 has 18 residues. Germline V lookup: CDR1 MDHEN, CDR2 SYDVKM. Many counts were recorded for this clonotype. The library labeled individual cDNA molecules by adding unique molecular identifiers to them. A single record per CDR3 protein comes from TCRdb applying MiXCR to the RACE reads. This table holds around 110,000 distinct CDR3 sequences, around 10% found once.

The sequence was collected from a woman in her forties or fifties with alopecia areata. Some clones in this sample may be carry-over from other donors' samples. The chain carries TRBV28 and TRBJ2-1, with 13 bases matching TRBD2. Sequences were derived from whole blood, sampled in connection with sensitization to the hapten diphenylcyclopropenone (DPC). The CDR3 region has the DNA TGTGCCAGCAGTTTAATGGGCCCGATGACTAGCGGGGGGAATGAGCAGTTCTTC. Its protein product is CASSLMGPMTSGGNEQFF. The full variable domain, its missing parts supplied by reference TRBV28 and TRBJ2-1, is DVKVTQSSRYLVKRTGEKVFLECVQDMDHENMFWYRQDPGLGLRLIYFSYDVKMKEKGDIPEGYSVSREKKERFSLILESASTNQTSMYLCASSLMGPMTSGGNEQFFGPGTRLTVL.